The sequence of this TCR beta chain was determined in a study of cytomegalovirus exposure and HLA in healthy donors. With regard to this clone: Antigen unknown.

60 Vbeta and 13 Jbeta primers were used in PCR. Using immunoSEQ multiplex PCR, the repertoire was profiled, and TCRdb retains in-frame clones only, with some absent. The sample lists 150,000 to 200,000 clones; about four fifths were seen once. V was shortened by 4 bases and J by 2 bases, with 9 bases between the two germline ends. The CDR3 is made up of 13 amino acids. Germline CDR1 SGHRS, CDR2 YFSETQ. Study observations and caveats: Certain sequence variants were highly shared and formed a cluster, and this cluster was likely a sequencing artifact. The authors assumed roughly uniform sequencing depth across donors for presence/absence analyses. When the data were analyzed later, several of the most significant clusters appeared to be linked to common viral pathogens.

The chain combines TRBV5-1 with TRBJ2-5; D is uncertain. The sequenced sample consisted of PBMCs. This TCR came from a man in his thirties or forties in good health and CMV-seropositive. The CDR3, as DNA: TGCGCCAGCAGCCCGACCAGGCAAGAGACCCAGTACTTC. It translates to CASSPTRQETQYF.